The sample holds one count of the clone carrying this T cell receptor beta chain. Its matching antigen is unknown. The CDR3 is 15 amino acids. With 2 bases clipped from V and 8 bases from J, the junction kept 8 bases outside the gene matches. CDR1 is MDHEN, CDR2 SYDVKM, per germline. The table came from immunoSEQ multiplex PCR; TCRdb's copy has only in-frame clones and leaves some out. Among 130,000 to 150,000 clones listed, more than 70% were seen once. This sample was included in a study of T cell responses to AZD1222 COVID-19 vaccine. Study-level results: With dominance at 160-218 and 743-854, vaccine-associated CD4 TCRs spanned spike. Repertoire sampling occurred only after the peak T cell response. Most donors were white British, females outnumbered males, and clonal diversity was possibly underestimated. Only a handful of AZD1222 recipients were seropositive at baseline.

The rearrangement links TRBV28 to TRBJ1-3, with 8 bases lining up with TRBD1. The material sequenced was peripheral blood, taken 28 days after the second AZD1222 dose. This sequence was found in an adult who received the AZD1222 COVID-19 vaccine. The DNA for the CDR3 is TGTGCCAGCAGTTTAGGGACAGGCAAGTTGTACACCATATATTTT. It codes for CASSLGTGKLYTIYF.